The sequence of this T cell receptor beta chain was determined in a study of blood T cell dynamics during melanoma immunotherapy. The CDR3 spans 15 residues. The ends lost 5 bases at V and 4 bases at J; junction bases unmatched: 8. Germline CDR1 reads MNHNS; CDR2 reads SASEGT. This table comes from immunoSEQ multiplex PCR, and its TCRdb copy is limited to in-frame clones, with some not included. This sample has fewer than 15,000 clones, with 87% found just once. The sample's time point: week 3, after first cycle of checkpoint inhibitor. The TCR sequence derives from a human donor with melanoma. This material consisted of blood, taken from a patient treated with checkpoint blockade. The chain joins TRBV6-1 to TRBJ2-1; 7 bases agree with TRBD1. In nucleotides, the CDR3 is TGTGCCAGCAGTCGGGACAGCGGAGGATACAATGAGCAGTTCTTC. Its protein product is CASSRDSGGYNEQFF.